The 14 T cell receptor beta chains given below trace back to one sample, sequenced in a study of OX40 agonist ivuxolimab in advanced cancers. Sequenced by immunoSEQ multiplex PCR; TCRdb stores in-frame clones only, minus some. In the table there are roughly 48,000 clones, 65% to 85% of which are singletons. The sample consisted of CD4+ or CD8+ T cells sorted from blood, taken in a trial of the OX40 agonist ivuxolimab. These TCRs come from an adult with an advanced solid tumor such as melanoma, head and neck, liver or kidney cancer.

Turning to this clone: One end of the junction does not line up with germline, which may come from a read error. The same CDR3 arises from other DNA sequences in this sample as well. The chain links TRBV2 to TRBJ1-2; D call uncertain. Germline V gives CDR1 SNHLY, CDR2 FYNNEI. This CDR3 comprises 12 residues. This chain's CDR3 is CASTEASTGYTF. CDR3 sequence (DNA): TGCGCCAGTACGGAGGCTTCAACTGGCTACACCTTC. The full variable domain, rest sourced from reference TRBV2 and TRBJ1-2, is EPEVTQTPSHQVTQMGQEVILRCVPISNHLYFYWYRQILGQKVEFLVSFYNNEISEKSEIFDDQFSVERPDGSNFTLKIRSTKLEDSAMYFCASTEASTGYTFGSGTRLTVV.

This clone is a singleton in its sample. This rearrangement joins TRBV7-2 to TRBJ2-7; 7 bases agree with TRBD1. This CDR3 has 14 residues. CDR1 is SGHTA, CDR2 FQGNSA, per germline. Trimming at V came to 5 bases and at J to 2 bases, leaving 6 bases not matched to a gene. CDR3 protein: CASSNNRGPYEQYF. CDR3 DNA sequence: TGTGCCAGCAGCAATAACAGGGGACCCTACGAGCAGTACTTC.

The chain is built from TRBV5-1 and TRBJ1-1; no reliable D call. Germline V gene sequence: CDR1 SGHRS, CDR2 YFSETQ. The CDR3 totals 13 residues. The ends were cut back, 6 bases at V and 0 bases at J, with 9 bases in the middle. The CDR3 DNA reads as TGCGCCAGCAAGGCAGCTCTGAACACTGAAGCTTTCTTT. It encodes CASKAALNTEAFF. Looking up the rest from reference TRBV5-1 and TRBJ1-1 gives the full variable domain: KAGVTQTPRYLIKTRGQQVTLSCSPISGHRSVSWYQQTPGQGLQFLFEYFSETQRNKGNFPGRFSGRQFSNSRSEMNVSTLELGDSALYLCASKAALNTEAFFGQGTRLTVV.

The chain employs TRBV5-6 and TRBJ2-5; the match to TRBD1 covers 10 bases. The length of the CDR3 is 19 residues. Germline V CDR1 and CDR2: SGHDT, YYEEEE. The J segment lost 5 bases and the V segment lost 5 bases, leaving 21 bases of the junction unmatched. The CDR3 DNA follows: TGTGCCAGCAGTCCTACTCAAGACCCGGGACAGGGGATCTTGGAGACCCAGTACTTC. Protein sequence: CASSPTQDPGQGILETQYF.

This sequence joins TRBV2 and TRBJ2-1; a weak D match, TRBD2 (6 bases). V dropped 6 bases and J dropped 6 bases, with 12 bases sitting between them. The CDR3 is 13 residues long. Germline CDR1 reads SNHLY; CDR2 reads FYNNEI. The CDR3 nucleotides read TGTGCCAGCAGCGGGACTTATTTCAATGAGCAGTTCTTC. Translating gives CASSGTYFNEQFF.

The CDR3: CAISLSPTGSMNTEAFF. The CDR3 coding sequence is TGTGCCATCAGTCTTAGTCCGACAGGGAGCATGAACACTGAAGCTTTCTTT. V and J are TRBV10-3 and TRBJ1-1; 7 bases align to TRBD1. The germline CDR1 and CDR2 sequences are ENHRY and SYGVKD. Trimming at V came to 5 bases and at J to 0 bases, leaving 12 bases not matched to a gene. This CDR3 comprises 17 residues.

This clone has a handful of counts. The V call is TRBV7-2, the J call TRBJ1-2; 10 nucleotides match TRBD1. Germline CDR1 reads SGHTA; CDR2 reads FQGNSA. The CDR3 totals 14 residues. Trimming removed 3 bases from V and 4 bases from J; junction bases left unmatched: 2. CDR3 protein: CASSFDRGLYGYTF. DNA of the CDR3: TGTGCCAGCAGCTTCGACAGGGGGCTCTATGGCTACACCTTC.

The chain recombines TRBV9 with TRBJ2-1; D may be TRBD1 or TRBD2 (5 bases each). Trimming pared 4 bases from V and 5 bases from J, leaving 22 bases between. Germline V lookup: CDR1 SGDLS, CDR2 YYNGEE. This CDR3 comprises 17 residues. The CDR3, as DNA: TGTGCCAGCAGCCCTCGGGACGCCCACGAATTAGACAATGAGCAGTTCTTC. Translated: CASSPRDAHELDNEQFF.

The J gene is TRBJ2-1, the V gene TRBV7-3; no reliable D call. V lost 0 bases to trimming and J lost 0 bases, with 3 bases between them. The CDR3 consists of 14 residues. CDR1 and CDR2 (germline): SGHTA, FQGTGA. The CDR3 loop reads CASSLTSSYNEQFF. CDR3 sequence (DNA): TGTGCCAGCAGCTTAACTAGCTCCTACAATGAGCAGTTCTTC.

The chain carries TRBV4-3 and TRBJ2-3; TRBD2 matches 10 bases. Germline V gene lookup returns CDR1 LGHNA and CDR2 YSLEER. The CDR3 runs 16 residues. V was clipped by 0 bases and J by 6 bases; unmatched bases: 6. The CDR3 here is CASSQDPAGGFDTQYF. CDR3 nucleotides: TGCGCCAGCAGCCAAGATCCAGCGGGGGGGTTCGATACGCAGTATTTT.

This sequence joins TRBV7-9 and TRBJ2-1, with 7 bases that match TRBD2. This CDR3 has 15 residues. From germline, CDR1 is SEHNR and CDR2 FQNEAQ (reference sequence). V gave up 5 bases and J gave up 8 bases; unmatched junction bases: 12. The CDR3 spells CASSRTGTTGDEQFF. CDR3 coding DNA: TGTGCCAGCAGCCGAACCGGGACTACTGGCGATGAGCAGTTCTTC.

The chain employs TRBV5-5 and TRBJ2-7; tentatively, D is TRBD2 (7 bases). The germline CDR1 and CDR2 sequences are SGHKS and YYEKEE (reference sequence). The CDR3 is 16 residues long. Deletions cut 4 bases from V and 0 bases from J, with 17 bases between. CDR3 DNA sequence: TGTGCCAGCAGCGCGGAAGGGAGGGGGAGCTCCTACGAGCAGTACTTC. Residues: CASSAEGRGSSYEQYF.

This chain links TRBV28 with TRBJ1-1, with D maybe TRBD1 (6 bases). The V end lost 1 base, the J end lost 4 bases, and 7 bases lay between the germline ends. Per the germline V gene, CDR1 is MDHEN and CDR2 is SYDVKM. This CDR3 spans 13 amino acids. The CDR3 sequence is CASSLLGATEAFF. Written as DNA, the CDR3 is TGTGCCAGCAGTTTATTGGGGGCCACTGAAGCTTTCTTT.

CDR3 nucleotide sequence: TGTGCCAGCTCAAGGACAGGGGGCCTAAATTCACCCCTCCACTTT. Translation: CASSRTGGLNSPLHF. The V gene is TRBV18, the J gene TRBJ1-6, with 11 positions matching TRBD1. With 5 bases clipped from V and 7 bases from J, the junction kept 4 bases outside the gene matches. This CDR3 has 15 amino acids. Germline values: CDR1 KGHSH, CDR2 LQKENI. Drawing the rest from reference TRBV18 and TRBJ1-6, the complete variable domain is NAGVMQNPRHLVRRRGQEARLRCSPMKGHSHVYWYRQLPEEGLKFMVYLQKENIIDESGMPKERFSAEFPKEGPSILRIQQVVRGDSAAYFCASSRTGGLNSPLHFGNGTRLTVT.